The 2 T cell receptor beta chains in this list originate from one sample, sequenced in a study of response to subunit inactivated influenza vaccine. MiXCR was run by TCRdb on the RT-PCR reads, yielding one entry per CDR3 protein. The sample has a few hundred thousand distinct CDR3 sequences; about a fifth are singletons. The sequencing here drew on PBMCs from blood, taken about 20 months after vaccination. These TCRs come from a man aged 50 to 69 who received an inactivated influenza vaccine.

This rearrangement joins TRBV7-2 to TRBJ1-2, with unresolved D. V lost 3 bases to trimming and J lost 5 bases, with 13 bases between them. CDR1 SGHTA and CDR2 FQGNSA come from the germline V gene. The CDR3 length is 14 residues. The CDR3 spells CASSFQSDGYGYTF. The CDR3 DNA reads TGTGCCAGCAGCTTCCAATCCGATGGGTATGGCTACACCTTC.

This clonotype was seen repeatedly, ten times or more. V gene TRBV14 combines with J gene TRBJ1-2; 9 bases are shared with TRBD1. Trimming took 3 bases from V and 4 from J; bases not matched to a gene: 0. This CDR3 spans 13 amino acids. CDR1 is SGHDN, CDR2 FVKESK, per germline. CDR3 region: CASSQDRGYGYTF. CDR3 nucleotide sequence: TGTGCCAGCAGCCAGGACAGGGGCTATGGCTACACCTTC.